Included here is one T cell receptor (beta chain) sequence, with context. Its antigen is not yet known. To determine HCMV serostatus, a commercial ELISA kit was used to detect HCMV-specific IgG in serum. Ficoll density gradient centrifugation was used to isolate peripheral blood mononuclear cells from blood. The germline V gene provides CDR1 MNHEY and CDR2 SVGAGI. The CDR3 measures 15 amino acids from cysteine to phenylalanine. The record lacks a DNA sequence. The source of the sample is a study of T cells expressing NK-cell markers (TCRdb year 2020). Concerning the study at large: About 8 donors provided sorted CD3+CD56+NKG2C+, CD3+CD56+NKG2C- and CD3+CD56-NKG2C+ T-cell subsets, whose TCR beta-chain repertoires were profiled. Randomly selected healthy volunteers, three men and five women, were used as the eight sequenced donors. Among the eight sequenced donors, seven were HCMV-seropositive and one was HCMV-seronegative. Libraries were sequenced as 2 x 150 bp reads on Illumina HiSeq 2000/2500, MiSeq or NextSeq. The paper as a whole reports these results and caveats: In six donors, the dominant CD3+CD56+NKG2C+ clonotypes were among the top 10 CD8+ clonotypes and accounted for about 1.0-7.5% of CD8+ T cells. Whether the expanded NKG2C-expressing T cell clones were specific for HCMV antigens was left unclear. Those dominant clonotypes were again the most abundant among CD3+CD56-NKG2C+ cells in a few donors, at roughly 28.3-60.1%.

Sequencing was carried out with an Illumina HiSeq 2000. TCR beta cDNA libraries were prepared using 5'RACE template switching, which introduced a universal primer site and unique molecular identifiers. Priming for cDNA synthesis came from the TCR beta constant segment, and two successive PCR amplification steps followed. The source study handled its data this way. MIGEC was used to demultiplex reads and group reads by UMI, and MiTCR was used to assemble and quantify clonotypes. To remove erroneous sequences, TCR cDNA sequences were retained only when supported by two or more reads. The tcR package was used for downstream repertoire analysis, and clonotypes were matched across fractions by CDR3 nucleotide sequence plus V segment. Antigen specificity was annotated against VDJdb with VDJmatch, allowing one amino acid substitution in CDR3. Following TCRdb reprocessing, every CDR3 protein sequence forms one entry, and DNA is not provided. For this entry, the V and J calls and clone size follow TCRdb and not the study's own pipeline. The sample's own table lists about 380,000 distinct CDR3 sequences. Roughly 5.2% of the sample belongs to the ten largest clones.

The chain links TRBV6-5 with TRBJ2-5. Source material: blood T cells: a sorted CD56 or NKG2C T cell subset, CD4+ or CD8+ T cells, or bulk PBMC T cells (not recorded which). The receptor was isolated from a man aged 18-70 years in good health. The CDR3 region reads CASSYSYLAKETQYF.